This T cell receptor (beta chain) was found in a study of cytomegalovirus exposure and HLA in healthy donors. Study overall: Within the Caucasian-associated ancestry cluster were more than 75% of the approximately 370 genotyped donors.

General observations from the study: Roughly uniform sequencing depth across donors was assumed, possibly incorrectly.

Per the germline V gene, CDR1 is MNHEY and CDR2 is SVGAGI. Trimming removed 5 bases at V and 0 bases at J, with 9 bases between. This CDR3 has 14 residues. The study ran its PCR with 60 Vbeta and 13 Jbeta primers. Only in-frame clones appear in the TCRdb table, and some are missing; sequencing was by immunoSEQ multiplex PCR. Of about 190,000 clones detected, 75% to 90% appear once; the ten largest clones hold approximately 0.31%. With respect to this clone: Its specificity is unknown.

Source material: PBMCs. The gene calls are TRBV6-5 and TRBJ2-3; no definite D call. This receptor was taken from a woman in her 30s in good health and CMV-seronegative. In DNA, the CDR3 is TGTGCCAGCAGTAAACGAGCTAGCACAGATACGCAGTATTTT. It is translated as CASSKRASTDTQYF.